The next 17 T cell receptor beta chains were all read from a single sample in a study of neoadjuvant nivolumab and ipilimumab in lung cancer. Sequencing used immunoSEQ multiplex PCR; TCRdb keeps in-frame clones, though not all of them. The sample has about 38,000 clones, about 88% seen once. Material: peripheral blood, obtained before neoadjuvant nivolumab, alone or with ipilimumab. These TCRs come from an adult with non-small cell lung cancer.

This clone showed up just a few times. CDR3 in DNA: TGTGCCAGCAGCGTAGGGACAGGGCCCTACGAGCAGTACTTC. Translated: CASSVGTGPYEQYF. V usage is TRBV9 and J usage is TRBJ2-7; TRBD1 aligns across 8 bases. V lost 0 bases and J lost 2; bases outside the gene matches: 1. This CDR3 contains 14 residues. Germline V lookup: CDR1 SGDLS, CDR2 YYNGEE.

The chain couples TRBV7-9 to TRBJ1-5, with 8 nucleotides matching TRBD1. The germline V gene encodes CDR1 SEHNR and CDR2 FQNEAQ (reference sequence). The ends lost 1 base at V and 3 bases at J; junction bases unmatched: 2. This CDR3 has 15 amino acids. The CDR3 reads CASSLDRGSNQPQHF. As DNA, the CDR3 is TGTGCCAGCAGCTTAGACAGGGGGTCCAATCAGCCCCAGCATTTT.

The chain uses TRBV19 and TRBJ1-1; TRBD1 aligns across 9 bases. The CDR3 contains 12 residues. CDR1 is LNHDA, CDR2 SQIVND, per germline (reference sequence). The trim removed 8 bases at V and 10 bases at J, leaving 8 bases unmatched. The DNA of the CDR3 is TGTGCCAGTGGCAACAGGGGGCGCACAGCTTTCTTT. This codes for CASGNRGRTAFF.

V and J are TRBV5-6 and TRBJ2-7; TRBD1 might be the D (6 bases). Per germline, CDR1 SGHDT and CDR2 YYEEEE. V was cut by 1 base and J by 1 base, with 9 bases left in between. This CDR3 comprises 14 residues. The CDR3 is CASSLYRESYEQYF. The CDR3 DNA reads as TGTGCCAGCAGCTTGTACAGGGAATCCTACGAGCAGTACTTC.

The CDR3 coding sequence is TGCGCCAGCAGCTTGGCGTCTAGCGGGAGCCACGAGCAGTACTTC. Translating it yields CASSLASSGSHEQYF. The rearrangement links TRBV5-1 to TRBJ2-7; 10 bases are shared with TRBD2. The germline V gene encodes CDR1 SGHRS and CDR2 YFSETQ. The length of the CDR3 is 15 residues. V shed 0 bases, J shed 5 bases, and the junction held 5 bases outside the gene matches.

The rearrangement links TRBV10-3 to TRBJ2-7; D gene uncertain. This CDR3 spans 11 amino acids. Germline loops: CDR1 ENHRY, CDR2 SYGVKD. V was trimmed by 3 bases and J by 3 bases, leaving 3 bases between them. CDR3 sequence (DNA): TGTGCCATCAGTGACCTCTACGAGCAGTACTTC. This encodes CAISDLYEQYF.

The gene calls are TRBV30 and TRBJ2-1; 14 nucleotides match TRBD2. The CDR3 contains 15 residues. J was trimmed by 6 bases and V by 0 bases; bases with no gene match: 1. Looked up from germline, CDR1 is GTSNPN and CDR2 is SVGIG (reference sequence). CDR3 bases: TGTGCCTGGAGTGTGGGACTAGCGGGAGTCAATGAGCAGTTCTTC. This codes for CAWSVGLAGVNEQFF.

The genes are TRBV5-4 and TRBJ2-1, with TRBD2 matching over 9 bases. CDR1 SGHNT and CDR2 YYREEE come from the germline V gene (reference sequence). The CDR3 runs 13 residues. Trimming cost V 0 bases and J 13 bases; bases outside gene matches: 5. The chain's CDR3 is CASSLEGGRAQFF. Written as DNA, the CDR3 is TGTGCCAGCAGCTTGGAGGGCGGGAGGGCTCAGTTCTTC.

Here the CDR3 DNA reads TGCGCCAGCAGCCCACAGAGGATGAACACTGAAGCTTTCTTT. It translates to CASSPQRMNTEAFF. V usage is TRBV5-1 and J usage is TRBJ1-1, with D unclear. The CDR3 runs to 14 residues. V was shortened by 4 bases and J by 0 bases, with 10 bases between the two germline ends. Germline loops: CDR1 SGHRS, CDR2 YFSETQ.

The chain carries TRBV5-4 and TRBJ1-1; 7 bases are shared with TRBD1. The length of the CDR3 is 15 residues. CDR1 and CDR2 from the germline V gene are SGHNT and YYREEE (reference sequence). V lost 3 bases and J lost 4; bases outside the gene matches: 9. CDR3 sequence (DNA): TGTGCCAGCAGCTCCCAGGGGGGTTCGGCCACTGAAGCTTTCTTT. It specifies CASSSQGGSATEAFF.

This clone appeared a few times. CDR3: CASSEGITHEQYF. CDR3 nucleotides: TGTGCCAGCAGTGAGGGAATAACCCACGAGCAGTACTTC. The chain carries TRBV6-1 and TRBJ2-7; D gene ambiguous. CDR1 is MNHNS and CDR2 is SASEGT in the germline V gene. CDR3 length: 13 amino acids. Trimming cost V 3 bases and J 5 bases, with 11 bases left between them.

In this sample, this clone turned up once. The chain combines TRBV29-1 with TRBJ1-4, with TRBD1 identical over 10 bases. Trimming removed 6 bases from V and 7 bases from J; junction bases left unmatched: 2. This CDR3 spans 12 amino acids. The germline V gene has CDR1 SQVTM and CDR2 ANQGSEA. CDR3 DNA sequence: TGCAGCGTGGGGACAGGGGCTGAAAAACTGTTTTTT. Protein product: CSVGTGAEKLFF.

This chain links TRBV5-6 with TRBJ1-5, with a tentative D call TRBD1 (5 bases). Trimming stripped 4 bases from V and 4 bases from J, with 21 bases between. The CDR3 consists of 17 residues. CDR1 and CDR2 from the germline V gene are SGHDT and YYEEEE. CDR3 DNA sequence: TGTGCCAGCAGCGCAATCGGGACTCGGGGCGGGAATCAGCCCCAGCATTTT. Translated: CASSAIGTRGGNQPQHF.

The chain combines TRBV6-6 with TRBJ2-7; D unresolved. Germline CDR1 and CDR2: MNHNY and SVGAGI (reference sequence). V lost 0 bases and J 0 bases, leaving 12 bases between the germline ends. The CDR3 covers 16 residues. CDR3 DNA: TGTGCCAGCAGTTACTCGGCGCAATCAAACTCCTACGAGCAGTACTTC. Amino acid sequence: CASSYSAQSNSYEQYF.

The gene calls are TRBV5-1 and TRBJ2-5, with 12 bases fitting TRBD2. The CDR3 contains 16 residues. The junction had 6 bases not matched to a gene; V was cut back by 2 bases and J by 4 bases. Germline V gene lookup returns CDR1 SGHRS and CDR2 YFSETQ. CDR3 sequence (DNA): TGCGCCAGCAGCTTTACTAGCGGGAGGTTGGGAGAGACCCAGTACTTC. Its translation: CASSFTSGRLGETQYF.

The chain joins TRBV18 to TRBJ1-2; D is undetermined. V was pared by 2 bases and J by 6 bases, with 7 bases between. CDR1 is KGHSH and CDR2 is LQKENI in the germline V gene. The CDR3 covers 12 residues. Here the CDR3 reads CASSPDRDGYTF. The CDR3 coding sequence is TGTGCCAGCTCACCAGACCGGGATGGCTACACCTTC.

This chain connects TRBV29-1 to TRBJ2-7, with 11 bases identical to TRBD1. The CDR3 totals 15 residues. The V gene end was trimmed by 2 bases and the J gene end by 4 bases; junction bases not matched to a gene: 7. The germline V gene encodes CDR1 SQVTM and CDR2 ANQGSEA. CDR3 region: CSVEIPDRGLYEQYF. For the CDR3, the DNA is TGCAGCGTTGAAATCCCGGACAGGGGGCTTTACGAGCAGTACTTC.